This TCR beta chain comes out of a study of OX40 agonist ivuxolimab in advanced cancers. Study context: Patients were treated with ivuxolimab, an agonistic anti-OX40 (CD134) antibody. Eligibility rules accepted prior anti-PD-1, anti-PD-L1 or anti-CTLA-4 therapy, and around 40% had some.

Only one count was recorded for this clone. Its antigen is unidentified. The assay was immunoSEQ multiplex PCR, and TCRdb's table has in-frame clones only and misses some. The data contain under 55,000 clones, 86% of them singletons. V was trimmed by 4 bases and J by 4 bases, leaving 13 bases between them. The CDR3 consists of 14 residues. Germline-derived CDR1 and CDR2 are ENHRY and SYGVKD. Study findings and constraints: At doses 0.1 to 3.0 mg/kg, CD4+ and CD8+ clones expanded. More expanded clones were seen, on average, in CD8+ T cells than in CD4+.

This material consisted of CD4+ or CD8+ T cells sorted from blood, taken in a trial of the OX40 agonist ivuxolimab. V and J are TRBV10-3 and TRBJ2-5; possibly TRBD1 or TRBD2 for D (5 bases each). The receptor's source is an adult with an advanced solid tumor such as melanoma, head and neck, liver or kidney cancer. This chain's CDR3 is CAISGVRELETQYF. The CDR3, as DNA: TGTGCCATCAGTGGGGTCAGGGAGTTAGAGACCCAGTACTTC.